The clone carrying this TCR beta chain was counted at least ten times. MiXCR, applied by TCRdb to the 5' RACE reads, yields one record per CDR3 protein. The top ten hold about 3.6% of the sample, which has about 130,000 distinct CDR3 sequences, about a tenth seen once. This specimen comes from a study of CD8 T cells in ankylosing spondylitis. CDR1 and CDR2 from the germline V gene are MGHDK and SYGVNS. CDR3 size: 15 residues. V lost 3 bases and J lost 1; bases outside the gene matches: 5. The specimen was blood, either unsorted or a sorted T cell fraction (not recorded which). The chain recombines TRBV25-1 with TRBJ2-7; 8 bases map to TRBD2. The receptor comes from a male donor with ankylosing spondylitis or in good health (not recorded which). The CDR3 reads CASSDPGLGSYEQYF. The CDR3 bases are TGTGCCAGCAGTGATCCGGGACTAGGGTCCTACGAGCAGTACTTC.